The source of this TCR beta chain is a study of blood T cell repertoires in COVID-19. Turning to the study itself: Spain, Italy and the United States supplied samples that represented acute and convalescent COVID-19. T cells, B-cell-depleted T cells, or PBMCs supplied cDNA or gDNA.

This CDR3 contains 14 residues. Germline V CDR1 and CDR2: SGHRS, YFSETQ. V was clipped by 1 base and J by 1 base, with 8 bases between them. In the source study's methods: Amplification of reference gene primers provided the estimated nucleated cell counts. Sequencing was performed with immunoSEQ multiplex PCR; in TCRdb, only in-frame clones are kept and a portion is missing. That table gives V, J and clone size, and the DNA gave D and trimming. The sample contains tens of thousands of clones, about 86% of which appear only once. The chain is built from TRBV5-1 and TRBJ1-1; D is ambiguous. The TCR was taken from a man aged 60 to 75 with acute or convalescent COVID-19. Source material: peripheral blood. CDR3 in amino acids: CASSLTARNTEAFF. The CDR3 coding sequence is TGCGCCAGCAGCTTGACAGCCCGGAACACTGAAGCTTTCTTT.